The 20 T cell receptor beta chains listed next were all sequenced from one sample in a study of T cells after yellow fever vaccination. Via MiXCR, TCRdb re-called the 5' RACE reads, giving one row per CDR3 protein. The sample includes 620,000 or so distinct CDR3 sequences, around 16% of them seen just once. This specimen consisted of PBMCs, obtained less than 6 days after the first yellow fever vaccination. Receptor source: a man aged 18 to 29 who received the YFV17D yellow fever vaccine.

This clonotype appeared a few times. As DNA, the CDR3 is TGTGCCAGCAGCCCCGACCCCCCTAGCGCAGCCACAGATACGCAGTATTTT. Translated: CASSPDPPSAATDTQYF. The chain links TRBV11-3 to TRBJ2-3, with D perhaps TRBD2 (6 bases). V lost 5 bases, J lost 2 bases, and 20 bases lay in between. The CDR3 totals 17 residues. Germline V gene lookup returns CDR1 SGHNT and CDR2 YENEEA. The whole variable domain, filled in from reference TRBV11-3 and TRBJ2-3, reads EAGVVQSPRYKIIEKKQPVAFWCNPISGHNTLYWYLQNLGQGPELLIRYENEEAVDDSQLPKDRFSAERLKGVDSTLKIQPAELGDSAVYLCASSPDPPSAATDTQYFGPGTRLTVL.

This chain joins TRBV7-9 and TRBJ1-1; TRBD1 aligns across 7 bases. The CDR3 runs to 14 residues. Germline lookup yields CDR1 SEHNR and CDR2 FQNEAQ (reference sequence). Unmatched junction bases numbered 11, after V lost 7 bases and J lost 6 bases. CDR3 residues: CASNPTGAGAEAFF. As DNA, the CDR3 is TGTGCCAGCAACCCAACAGGGGCCGGGGCTGAAGCTTTCTTT.

The genes are TRBV4-1 and TRBJ2-1, with TRBD2 identical over 9 bases. After removal of 1 base from V and 0 bases from J, the junction contained 7 bases not matched to a gene. The CDR3 length is 18 residues. Germline V gene data show CDR1 as MGHRA and CDR2 as YSYEKL. The CDR3 DNA follows: TGCGCCAGCAGCCAAGCCCTAGCGGGAACTAGCTCCTACAATGAGCAGTTCTTC. Residues: CASSQALAGTSSYNEQFF.

This clonotype has a handful of counts. The V gene is TRBV7-9, the J gene TRBJ2-1; D remains ambiguous. The germline V gene encodes CDR1 SEHNR and CDR2 FQNEAQ (reference sequence). CDR3 length equals 12 residues. Trimming took 5 bases from V and 3 from J, leaving 5 bases between them. The CDR3 DNA follows: TGTGCCAGCAGCCGCGACTACAATGAGCAGTTCTTC. This sequence encodes CASSRDYNEQFF. Complete variable domain (other parts from reference TRBV7-9 and TRBJ2-1): DTGVSQNPRHKITKRGQNVTFRCDPISEHNRLYWYRQTLGQGPEFLTYFQNEAQLEKSRLLSDRFSAERPKGSFSTLEIQRTEQGDSAMYLCASSRDYNEQFFGPGTRLTVL.

The rearrangement joins TRBV5-1 to TRBJ2-1; 11 bases align to TRBD2. Losses at the gene ends were 1 base for V and 4 bases for J; bases not matched to a gene: 4. The CDR3 runs to 16 residues. CDR1 is SGHRS and CDR2 is YFSETQ in the germline V gene. The CDR3 region is CASSLQASGGYNEQFF. In nucleotides, the CDR3 is TGCGCCAGCAGCTTGCAGGCTAGCGGGGGGTACAATGAGCAGTTCTTC.

This clonotype occurred a few times. V usage is TRBV2 and J usage is TRBJ1-1; D is unclear. The CDR3 spans 14 residues. The germline V gene encodes CDR1 SNHLY and CDR2 FYNNEI. V dropped 5 bases and J dropped 0 bases, with 10 bases sitting between them. CDR3 protein: CASSRLGMNTEAFF. DNA for the CDR3: TGTGCCAGCAGTAGGTTAGGGATGAACACTGAAGCTTTCTTT.

Only a few counts were recorded for this clonotype. V usage is TRBV20-1 and J usage is TRBJ1-1; D possibly corresponds to TRBD1 (5 bases). The CDR3 loop spans 15 amino acids. Germline CDR1 DFQATT, CDR2 SNEGSKA (reference sequence). V gave up 0 bases and J gave up 5 bases, with 16 bases separating them. CDR3 region: CSARDRRGVGTEAFF. CDR3 bases: TGCAGTGCTAGAGATCGTCGGGGGGTGGGGACTGAAGCTTTCTTT.

This clonotype showed up many times. The V gene is TRBV18, the J gene TRBJ2-5, with TRBD2 matching over 10 bases. Per the germline V gene, CDR1 is KGHSH and CDR2 is LQKENI. Losses at the gene ends were 4 bases for V and 0 bases for J; bases not matched to a gene: 11. This CDR3 is built from 18 residues. CDR3 sequence: CASSLRVAGGLYQETQYF. In nucleotides, the CDR3 is TGTGCCAGCTCACTCCGTGTAGCGGGGGGCCTGTACCAAGAGACCCAGTACTTC.

This clonotype has only a few counts. The rearrangement uses TRBV4-2 and TRBJ1-1; D is unresolved. This CDR3 contains 14 residues. In germline, CDR1 is LGHNA, CDR2 YNFKEQ. Trimming removed 0 bases at V and 10 bases at J, with 15 bases between. The CDR3 loop is CASSQESGRIRAFF. CDR3 nucleotides: TGTGCCAGCAGCCAAGAATCGGGCAGGATAAGAGCTTTCTTT.

The chain recombines TRBV2 with TRBJ2-2, with no clear D. The CDR3 spans 15 residues. The germline CDR1 and CDR2 sequences are SNHLY and FYNNEI. The V gene lost 7 bases and the J gene lost 1 base, with 13 bases spanning the gap. CDR3 sequence reads: CASKTQGLNTGELFF. The CDR3 nucleotides read TGTGCCAGCAAAACACAAGGCTTGAACACCGGGGAGCTGTTTTTT.

The chain carries TRBV27 and TRBJ1-4; a possible D gene is TRBD1 (5 bases). Trimming removed 3 bases from V and 4 bases from J, with 24 bases in between. The CDR3 extends over 19 amino acids. CDR1 is MNHEY and CDR2 is SMNVEV in the germline V gene (reference sequence). CDR3: CASSFGFRGGGRGNEKLFF. For the CDR3, the DNA is TGTGCCAGCAGTTTCGGATTTAGAGGTGGCGGGAGGGGTAATGAAAAACTGTTTTTT.

The chain joins TRBV7-3 to TRBJ2-3; maybe TRBD2 (7 bases). Germline lookup yields CDR1 SGHTA and CDR2 FQGTGA. The CDR3 loop spans 15 amino acids. The V and J ends lost 4 bases and 5 bases respectively, with 16 bases between them. The CDR3 sequence is CASSYSTGRGDTQYF. The CDR3 DNA follows: TGTGCCAGCAGCTACTCCACAGGGAGGGGAGATACGCAGTATTTT.

V is TRBV5-1 and J is TRBJ2-1; possibly TRBD1 for D (5 bases). V was cut by 0 bases and J by 15 bases, with 16 bases left in between. CDR1 and CDR2 from the germline V gene are SGHRS and YFSETQ. This CDR3 region has 13 residues. The CDR3 is CASSLEAGARTFF. DNA of the CDR3: TGCGCCAGCAGCTTGGAGGCTGGGGCTAGGACGTTCTTC.

The gene calls are TRBV7-9 and TRBJ1-1; D remains unclear. V was trimmed by 5 bases and J by 3 bases, leaving 7 bases between them. Germline V CDR1 and CDR2: SEHNR, FQNEAQ (reference sequence). The CDR3 runs to 12 residues. The CDR3 DNA follows: TGTGCCAGCAGCCGCCCTTACACTGAAGCTTTCTTT. Its translation is CASSRPYTEAFF.

The sample holds a few counts of this clonotype. This sequence joins TRBV7-6 and TRBJ1-1; 7 nucleotides match TRBD1. The CDR3 is made up of 15 amino acids. The J segment lost 6 bases and the V segment lost 1 base, leaving 8 bases of the junction unmatched. Germline CDR1 is SGHVS and CDR2 is FNYEAQ. The CDR3 loop reads CASSLGKGGAAEAFF. CDR3 sequence (DNA): TGTGCCAGCAGCTTAGGTAAAGGGGGCGCAGCTGAAGCTTTCTTT.

This clonotype has more than one count but fewer than ten. The gene calls are TRBV12-3 or TRBV12-4 and TRBJ1-1, with D tentatively TRBD1 (5 bases). Trimming cost V 1 base and J 4 bases, with 13 bases left between them. This CDR3 has 15 residues. The CDR3: CASSLVGAPPTEAFF. The CDR3 coding sequence is TGTGCCAGCAGTTTAGTAGGGGCCCCGCCCACTGAAGCTTTCTTT.

This clonotype has just a few counts. J is TRBJ2-5 and V is TRBV6-2 or TRBV6-3; TRBD2 is a possible D gene (6 bases). CDR3 length: 13 amino acids. V lost 6 bases, J lost 2 bases, and 10 bases lay in between. Looked up from germline, CDR1 is MNHEY and CDR2 is SVGEGT. The CDR3 reads CASSGTRQETQYF. The CDR3, as DNA: TGTGCCAGCAGCGGGACTCGGCAAGAGACCCAGTACTTC.

Only a few counts were recorded for this clonotype. V is TRBV4-1 and J is TRBJ1-2; 8 bases are a match to TRBD1. The CDR3 runs 16 residues. The trim removed 0 bases at V and 8 bases at J, leaving 11 bases unmatched. Germline loops: CDR1 MGHRA, CDR2 YSYEKL. CDR3 sequence reads: CASSQDRTGRPDGYTF. The CDR3 DNA follows: TGCGCCAGCAGCCAAGACCGGACAGGGCGTCCGGACGGCTACACCTTC.

This chain connects TRBV7-8 to TRBJ1-6; D is possibly TRBD1 (5 bases). Between the trimmed V and J ends, which lost 7 bases and 9 bases, there was a span of 16 bases. Germline lookup yields CDR1 SGHVS and CDR2 FQNEAQ. This CDR3 spans 14 amino acids. For the CDR3, the DNA is TGTGCCAGCACCATTTCGGCAGGGAGTTCACCCCTCCACTTT. It codes for CASTISAGSSPLHF.

This clonotype was seen a handful of times. This rearrangement joins TRBV5-1 to TRBJ2-6; a weak D match, TRBD2 (5 bases). Trimming left V 2 bases short and J 0 bases short, with 9 bases between. Germline lookup yields CDR1 SGHRS and CDR2 YFSETQ. The CDR3 is made up of 16 amino acids. CDR3: CASSFPTSSGANVLTF. CDR3 in DNA: TGCGCCAGCAGCTTCCCTACTAGCTCTGGGGCCAACGTCCTGACTTTC.